This TCR beta chain was sequenced in a study of T cell responses to AZD1222 COVID-19 vaccine. General study points: Spike-specific TCR breadth and depth grew following two AZD1222 doses. Reportedly, nearly half of unique spike TCRs recognized epitopes outside B.1.351/B.1.1.7 mutations. Dominant at 160-218 and 743-854, vaccine-associated CD4 TCRs also spanned spike.

Libraries were prepared by immunoSEQ multiplex PCR; TCRdb keeps only in-frame clonotypes and omits some of them. Here the sample spans 95,000 to 150,000 clones, about 85% being singletons. From germline, CDR1 is MDHEN and CDR2 SYDVKM. The trim removed 5 bases at V and 3 bases at J, leaving 6 bases unmatched. The CDR3 has 14 amino acids. On this clone itself: Its target is not known.

Sequenced material: peripheral blood, taken 28 days after the second AZD1222 dose. This TCR derives from an adult who received the AZD1222 COVID-19 vaccine. The gene calls are TRBV28 and TRBJ2-7; TRBD1 matches 8 bases. The CDR3 reads CASSLTDRGYEQYF. CDR3 coding DNA: TGTGCCAGCAGTCTCACAGACAGGGGCTACGAGCAGTACTTC. Full variable domain (missing parts from reference TRBV28 and TRBJ2-7): DVKVTQSSRYLVKRTGEKVFLECVQDMDHENMFWYRQDPGLGLRLIYFSYDVKMKEKGDIPEGYSVSREKKERFSLILESASTNQTSMYLCASSLTDRGYEQYFGPGTRLTVT.